This T cell receptor beta chain was observed in a study of blood T cell repertoires in COVID-19. Study details: T cells, B-cell-depleted T cells, or PBMCs provided the cDNA or gDNA that served as material.

Original analysis: Estimation of nucleated cell counts was performed using reference gene primer amplification. Libraries were prepared by immunoSEQ multiplex PCR; TCRdb keeps only in-frame clonotypes and omits some of them. D and trimming come from the DNA, and the V and J calls and clone size come from that table. The sample carries some 330,000 clones, about 92% recorded once. This CDR3 spans 17 amino acids. V dropped 2 bases and J dropped 4 bases, with 21 bases sitting between them. The germline CDR1 and CDR2 sequences are GTSNPN and SVGIG (reference sequence). Participants were aged about 18 to 95 years, lived in roughly 23 US areas, and enrolled virtually. The study assigned cohorts using participant-reported clinical history.

The source material was PBMCs or T cells enriched from blood (not recorded which). This TCR was sampled from a young woman who had recovered from COVID-19. The V and J genes are TRBV30 and TRBJ1-3, with a possible D match to TRBD1 (5 bases). CDR3 DNA: TGTGCCTGGAGTATATTGAAAGGGGCATTCCCGGGAAACACCATATATTTT. This encodes CAWSILKGAFPGNTIYF. The whole variable domain, filled in from reference TRBV30 and TRBJ1-3, reads SQTIHQWPATLVQPVGSPLSLECTVEGTSNPNLYWYRQAAGRGLQLLFYSVGIGQISSEVPQNLSASRPQDRQFILSSKKLLLSDSGFYLCAWSILKGAFPGNTIYFGEGSWLTVV.